This is a list of T cell receptor beta chains from one sample in a study of cytomegalovirus exposure and HLA in healthy donors. TCRdb keeps only in-frame clones here, not all; method: immunoSEQ multiplex PCR. The sample has around 140,000 clones, about four fifths seen once; the top ten hold approximately 3.2%. The sample taken for sequencing was PBMCs. The source of these receptors is a man aged 18 to 29 in good health and CMV-seropositive. Both conserved end residues are part of each CDR3. D genes are given only for firm matches. Clone size is stated in some rows and not others, as once, few, many or a class when expanded.

NA	TRBD1	TRBV5-1	TRBJ2-1	TGCGTCAGCAGCCAGGGACAGATATACAATGAGCAGTTCTTC	CVSSQGQIYNEQFF
NA	NA	TRBV2	TRBJ2-7	TGTGCCAGCAGTGACAGGGTCTCCTACGAGCAGTACTTC	CASSDRVSYEQYF
once	NA	TRBV4-2	TRBJ1-1	TGTGCCAGCAGCCACTTAGAGGCGGTTGAAGCTTTCTTT	CASSHLEAVEAFF
NA	TRBD2	TRBV10-2	TRBJ2-1	TGCGCCAGCAGTGAGTCGGGACTAAGCTCCTACAATGAGCAGTTCTTC	CASSESGLSSYNEQFF
NA	NA	TRBV27	TRBJ1-2	TGTGCCAGCAGTCTAGGGGTGAACTATGGCTACACCTTC	CASSLGVNYGYTF
NA	TRBD2	TRBV5-1	TRBJ2-1	TGCGCCAGCAGCCCTCGGGATTCTAGCGGGTCCTACAATGAGCAGTTCTTC	CASSPRDSSGSYNEQFF
NA	NA	TRBV2	TRBJ1-5	TGTGCCAGCAGGGGAGAGGGAGGTCAGCCCCAGCATTTT	CASRGEGGQPQHF
NA	NA	TRBV29-1	TRBJ2-7	TGCAGCGTTGAAGAGGAGAGGGCATCCTACGAGCAGTACTTC	CSVEEERASYEQYF
NA	NA	TRBV28	TRBJ2-1	TGTGCCAGCAGTTTCTGGGCACTAGCAGGCTACAATGAGCAGTTCTTC	CASSFWALAGYNEQFF
NA	NA	TRBV9	TRBJ1-2	TGTGCCAGCAGCCCCACACGGGGGTCCGGCTACACCTTC	CASSPTRGSGYTF
NA	NA	TRBV6-1	TRBJ2-1	TGTGCCAGCAGGACTGTCATGAGCAATGAGCAGTTCTTC	CASRTVMSNEQFF
NA	NA	TRBV2	TRBJ2-3	TGTGCCAGCAGTAAAGGACAGCCCCCGTGGACGCAGTATTTT	CASSKGQPPWTQYF
NA	NA	TRBV5-5	TRBJ1-3	TGTGCCAGCACCTCGGTTGGAAACACCATATATTTT	CASTSVGNTIYF
NA	TRBD2	TRBV5-6	TRBJ2-3	TGTGCCAGCAGTTACAGTAGCGGGTATAGCACAGATACGCAGTATTTT	CASSYSSGYSTDTQYF
NA	NA	TRBV6-1	TRBJ2-1	TGTGCCAGCCTGGGGGGGCCGCAGTCCAATGAGCAGTTCTTC	CASLGGPQSNEQFF
NA	TRBD1	TRBV6-5	TRBJ2-7	TGTGCCAGCAGTTCCCCGGGACAGGGCTACGAGCAGTACTTC	CASSSPGQGYEQYF
NA	TRBD1	TRBV30	TRBJ2-3	TGTGCCTGGAGTGCCCGACAGGGAACAGATACGCAGTATTTT	CAWSARQGTDTQYF
NA	NA	TRBV7-2	TRBJ2-1	TGTGCCAGCAGCTTAGGCTCGGCTAGCTCGACTGAGCAGTTCTTC	CASSLGSASSTEQFF
NA	NA	TRBV6-5	TRBJ1-1	TGTGCCAGCAGTTACTCGGGAGCTGAGAACACTGAAGCTTTCTTT	CASSYSGAENTEAFF
NA	NA	TRBV27	TRBJ2-3	TGTGCCAGCAGTCAACTACTAGGCATGGTAGATACGCAGTATTTT	CASSQLLGMVDTQYF
NA	TRBD1	TRBV5-4	TRBJ1-1	TGTGCCAGCAGCCCCAGGGGGATGAACACTGAAGCTTTCTTT	CASSPRGMNTEAFF
NA	TRBD1	TRBV7-9	TRBJ1-3	TGTGCCATCCTAAACAGGGGGCGAGTAAACACCATATATTTT	CAILNRGRVNTIYF
NA	NA	TRBV1	TRBJ1-2	TGCACCAGCAGCCAGGATGCCCTGGGGGGTCCGAGTCCGAGCCATGGCTACACCTTC	CTSSQDALGGPSPSHGYTF
NA	TRBD1	TRBV5-4	TRBJ1-1	TGTGCCAGCAGGTCGACAGGGGACCATCTTATAGCTGAAGCTTTCTTT	CASRSTGDHLIAEAFF
NA	NA	TRBV9	TRBJ1-4	TGTGCCAGCACCCCTAGCGGGGGTTGGTATGAAAAACTGTTTTTT	CASTPSGGWYEKLFF
NA	NA	TRBV5-1	TRBJ2-4	TGCGCCAGCAGCTCACAGCTAGCCAAAAACATTCAGTACTTC	CASSSQLAKNIQYF
NA	TRBD1	TRBV15	TRBJ1-2	TGTGCCACCAGCAGCCAGGGACAGGGGGTGTCATCTAAGAGTCTCTATGGCTACACCTTC	CATSSQGQGVSSKSLYGYTF
NA	TRBD1	TRBV10-2	TRBJ1-4	TGCGCCAGCAGTCGACAGGGGGCGGTAGCTAATGAAAAACTGTTTTTT	CASSRQGAVANEKLFF
NA	TRBD2	TRBV7-8	TRBJ2-2	TGTGCCAGCAGCCCAGCGGGGATGAACACCGGGGAGCTGTTTTTT	CASSPAGMNTGELFF
few	NA	TRBV2	TRBJ2-7	TGTGCCAGCAGTGAAGGACAGTCCTACGAGCAGTACTTC	CASSEGQSYEQYF
NA	TRBD1	TRBV19	TRBJ1-2	TGTGCCAGTAGTAGCCCCCGGGACAGATCTGGCTACACCTTC	CASSSPRDRSGYTF
once	TRBD1	TRBV7-2	TRBJ2-7	TGTGCCAGCAGCTCCCCCCCAGGGACAGGGGACTCCTACGAGCAGTACTTC	CASSSPPGTGDSYEQYF
NA	NA	TRBV7-9	TRBJ1-2	TGTGCCAGCAACCCCCCCGGAGGGGTCTATGGCTACACCTTC	CASNPPGGVYGYTF
NA	NA	TRBV6-5	TRBJ1-3	TGTGCCAGCAGCAGGAGAGGACTTGGAAACACCATATATTTT	CASSRRGLGNTIYF
NA	NA	TRBV4-2	TRBJ2-7	TGTGCCAGCAGCCAAGACAGGGGTTACGAGCAGTACTTC	CASSQDRGYEQYF
once	NA	TRBV4-2	TRBJ1-5	TGTGCCAGCAGCCCCCAAATTTCTAGCAATCAGCCCCAGCATTTT	CASSPQISSNQPQHF
NA	NA	TRBV27	TRBJ1-1	TGTGCCAGCAGTCCCCTATCCGGGGGGACTGAAGCTTTCTTT	CASSPLSGGTEAFF
NA	NA	TRBV15	TRBJ2-7	TGTGCCACCAGCAGAGCCGGGACATTTGGAGAGCAGTACTTC	CATSRAGTFGEQYF
NA	NA	TRBV6-1	TRBJ1-1	TGTGCCAGCAGTGAATTGGGGGGATACACTGAAGCTTTCTTT	CASSELGGYTEAFF